This TCR beta chain was observed in a study of cytomegalovirus exposure and HLA in healthy donors. About the research overall: An early data release held tens of millions of unique TCRs from HLA-typed donors.

PCR amplification relied on 60 Vbeta primers (plus 13 Jbeta primers). Some clones are missing from TCRdb's copy, which holds only in-frame ones; the method was immunoSEQ multiplex PCR. The sample has 280,000 or so clones; over 85% are singletons. Germline CDR1 is MNHEY and CDR2 is SVGAGI. Trimming stripped 3 bases from V and 0 bases from J, with 11 bases between. This CDR3 comprises 16 residues. Remarks on this clone: Its target is not known.

General observations from the study: Certain sequence variants were highly shared and formed a cluster, and this cluster was likely a sequencing artifact.

Sequences were obtained from PBMCs. The receptor was isolated from a woman aged 18-30 years in good health and CMV-seronegative. J is TRBJ1-4 and V is TRBV6-5; tentatively, D is TRBD1 (5 bases). CDR3 in DNA: TGTGCCAGCAGTTATACCTACAGGACAACTAATGAAAAACTGTTTTTT. The encoded protein is CASSYTYRTTNEKLFF.